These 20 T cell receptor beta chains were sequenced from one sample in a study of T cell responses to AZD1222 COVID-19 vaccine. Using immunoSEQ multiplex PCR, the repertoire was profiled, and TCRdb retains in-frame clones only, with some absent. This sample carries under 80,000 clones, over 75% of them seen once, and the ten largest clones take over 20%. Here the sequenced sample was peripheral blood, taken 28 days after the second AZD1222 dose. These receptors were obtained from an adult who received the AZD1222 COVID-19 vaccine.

Here the CDR3 reads CAALQGAWFF. CDR3 coding DNA: TGTGCCGCGTTACAGGGGGCTTGGTTCTTC. V and J are TRBV28 and TRBJ2-1, with 9 positions matching TRBD1. V was pared by 11 bases and J by 15 bases, with 8 bases of the junction left unmatched. Germline values: CDR1 MDHEN, CDR2 SYDVKM. The CDR3 has 10 residues.

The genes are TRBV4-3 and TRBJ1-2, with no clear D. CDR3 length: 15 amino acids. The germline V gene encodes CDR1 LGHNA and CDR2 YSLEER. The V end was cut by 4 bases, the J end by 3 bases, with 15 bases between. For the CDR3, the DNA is TGCGCCAGCAGCCCCGAGAGCAGGTGGGACTATGGCTACACCTTC. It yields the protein CASSPESRWDYGYTF.

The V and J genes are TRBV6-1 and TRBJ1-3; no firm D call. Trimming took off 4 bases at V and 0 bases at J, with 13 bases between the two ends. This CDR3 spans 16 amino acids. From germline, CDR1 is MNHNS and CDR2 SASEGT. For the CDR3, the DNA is TGTGCCAGCAGTGCACAGCTTGCGAACTCTGGAAACACCATATATTTT. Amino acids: CASSAQLANSGNTIYF.

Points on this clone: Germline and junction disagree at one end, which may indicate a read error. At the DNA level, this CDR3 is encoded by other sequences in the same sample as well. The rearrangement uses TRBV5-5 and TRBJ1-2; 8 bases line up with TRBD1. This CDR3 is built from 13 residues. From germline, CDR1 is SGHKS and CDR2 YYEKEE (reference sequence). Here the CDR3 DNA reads TGCGCCAGCAGCCAGGACAGGGACTATGGCTACACCTTC. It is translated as CASSQDRDYGYTF.

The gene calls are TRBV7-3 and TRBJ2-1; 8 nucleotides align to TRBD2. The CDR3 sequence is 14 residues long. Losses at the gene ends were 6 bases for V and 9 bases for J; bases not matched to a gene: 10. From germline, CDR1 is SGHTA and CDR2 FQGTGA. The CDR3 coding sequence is TGTGCCAGCAGTACCGGGACTAGTCCTGCTGAGCAGTTCTTC. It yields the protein CASSTGTSPAEQFF. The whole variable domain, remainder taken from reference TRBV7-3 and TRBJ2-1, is GAGVSQTPSNKVTEKGKYVELRCDPISGHTALYWYRQSLGQGPEFLIYFQGTGAADDSGLPNDRFFAVRPEGSVSTLKIQRTERGDSAVYLCASSTGTSPAEQFFGPGTRLTVL.

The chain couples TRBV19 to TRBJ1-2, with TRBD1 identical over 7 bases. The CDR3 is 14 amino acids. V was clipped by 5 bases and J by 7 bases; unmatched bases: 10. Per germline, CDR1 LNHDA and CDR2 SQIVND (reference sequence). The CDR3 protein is CASSAILRDSGYTF. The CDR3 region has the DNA TGTGCCAGTAGTGCTATCCTCCGGGACAGTGGCTACACCTTC.

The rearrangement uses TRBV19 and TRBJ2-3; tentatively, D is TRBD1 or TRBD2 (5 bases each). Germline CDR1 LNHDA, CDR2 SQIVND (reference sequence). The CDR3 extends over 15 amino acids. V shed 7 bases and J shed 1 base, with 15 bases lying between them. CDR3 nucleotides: TGTGCCAGTAACTTTGGGGGATTGGGCACAGATACGCAGTATTTT. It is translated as CASNFGGLGTDTQYF.

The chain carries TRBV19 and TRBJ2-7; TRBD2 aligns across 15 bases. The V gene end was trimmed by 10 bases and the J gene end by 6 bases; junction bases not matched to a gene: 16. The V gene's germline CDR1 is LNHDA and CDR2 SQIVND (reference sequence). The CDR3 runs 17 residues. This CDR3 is CATRSGTSGRSAGEQYF. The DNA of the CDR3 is TGTGCCACGCGCTCCGGGACTAGCGGGAGGTCGGCGGGCGAGCAGTACTTC. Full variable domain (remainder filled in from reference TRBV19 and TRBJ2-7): DGGITQSPKYLFRKEGQNVTLSCEQNLNHDAMYWYRQDPGQGLRLIYYSQIVNDFQKGDIAEGYSVSREKKESFPLTVTSAQKNPTAFYLCATRSGTSGRSAGEQYFGPGTRLTVT.

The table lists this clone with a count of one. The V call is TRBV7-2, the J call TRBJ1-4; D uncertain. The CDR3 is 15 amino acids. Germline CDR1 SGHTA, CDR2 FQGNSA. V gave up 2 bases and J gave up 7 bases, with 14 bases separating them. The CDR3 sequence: CASSLISQSSEKLFF. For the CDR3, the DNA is TGTGCCAGCAGCTTAATCAGTCAGTCGAGTGAAAAACTGTTTTTT.

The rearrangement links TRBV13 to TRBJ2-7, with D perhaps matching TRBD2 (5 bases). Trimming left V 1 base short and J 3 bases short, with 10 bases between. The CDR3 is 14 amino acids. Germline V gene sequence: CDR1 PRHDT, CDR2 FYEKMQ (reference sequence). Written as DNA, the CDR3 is TGTGCCAGCAGCTTAGCCCCCACTAGCTACGAGCAGTACTTC. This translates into CASSLAPTSYEQYF.

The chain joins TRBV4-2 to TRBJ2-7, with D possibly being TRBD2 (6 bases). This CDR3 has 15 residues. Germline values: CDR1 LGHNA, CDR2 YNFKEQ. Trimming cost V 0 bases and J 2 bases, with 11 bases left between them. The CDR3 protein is CASSQDQIAAYEQYF. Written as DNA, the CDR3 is TGTGCCAGCAGCCAAGATCAAATAGCGGCCTACGAGCAGTACTTC.

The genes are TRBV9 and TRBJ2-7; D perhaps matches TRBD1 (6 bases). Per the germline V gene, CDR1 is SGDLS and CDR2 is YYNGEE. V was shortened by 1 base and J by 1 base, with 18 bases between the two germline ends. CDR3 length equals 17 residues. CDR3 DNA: TGTGCCAGCAGCGTACCCACCGACAGGCCTCTATCCTACGAGCAGTACTTC. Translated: CASSVPTDRPLSYEQYF.

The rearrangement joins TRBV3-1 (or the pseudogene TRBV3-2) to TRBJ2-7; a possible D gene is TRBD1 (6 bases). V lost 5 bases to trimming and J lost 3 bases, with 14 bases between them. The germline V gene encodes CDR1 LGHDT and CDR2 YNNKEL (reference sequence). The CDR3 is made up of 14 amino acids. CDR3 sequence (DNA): TGTGCCAGCAGCGCGGCGACAGGACGCTACGAGCAGTACTTC. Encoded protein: CASSAATGRYEQYF.

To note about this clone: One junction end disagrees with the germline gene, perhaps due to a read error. CDR3 in amino acids: CASSYGQGGTDTQYF. The CDR3 DNA follows: TGTGCCAGCAGCTACGGACAGGGGGGCACGGATACGCAGTATTTT. The chain joins TRBV11-2 to TRBJ2-3; TRBD1 matches 10 bases. Germline V gene sequence: CDR1 SGHAT, CDR2 FQNNGV. This CDR3 has 15 amino acids. The full variable domain, its missing parts supplied by reference TRBV11-2 and TRBJ2-3, is EAGVAQSPRYKIIEKRQSVAFWCNPISGHATLYWYQQILGQGPKLLIQFQNNGVVDDSQLPKDRFSAERLKGVDSTLKIQPAKLEDSAVYLCASSYGQGGTDTQYFGPGTRLTVL.

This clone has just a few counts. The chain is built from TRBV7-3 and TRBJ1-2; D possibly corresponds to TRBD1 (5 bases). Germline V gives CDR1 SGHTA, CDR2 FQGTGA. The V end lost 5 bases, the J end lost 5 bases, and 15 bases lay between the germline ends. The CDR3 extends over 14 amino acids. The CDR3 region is CASSLDGGGYGYTF. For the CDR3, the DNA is TGTGCCAGCAGCCTAGATGGGGGAGGATATGGCTACACCTTC.

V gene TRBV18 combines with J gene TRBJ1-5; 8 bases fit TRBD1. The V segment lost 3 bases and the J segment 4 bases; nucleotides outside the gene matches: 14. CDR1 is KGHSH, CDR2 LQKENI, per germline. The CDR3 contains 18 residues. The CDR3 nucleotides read TGTGCCAGCTCACCCAGCCCCAACAGGGACAGGAGTAATCAGCCCCAGCATTTT. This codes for CASSPSPNRDRSNQPQHF.

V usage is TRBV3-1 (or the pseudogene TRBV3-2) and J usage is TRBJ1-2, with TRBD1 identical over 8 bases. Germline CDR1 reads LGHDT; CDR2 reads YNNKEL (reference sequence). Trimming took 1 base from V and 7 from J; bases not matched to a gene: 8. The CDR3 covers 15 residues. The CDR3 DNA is TGTGCCAGCAGCCAAGTTGCAGGGGGCAGGAGTGGCTACACCTTC. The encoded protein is CASSQVAGGRSGYTF.

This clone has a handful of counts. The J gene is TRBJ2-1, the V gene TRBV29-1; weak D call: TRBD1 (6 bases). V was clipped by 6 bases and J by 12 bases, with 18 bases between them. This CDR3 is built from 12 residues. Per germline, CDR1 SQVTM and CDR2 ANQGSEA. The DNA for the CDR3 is TGCAGCGTCTTCTCGGACAGTGAGGGGCAGTTCTTC. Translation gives CSVFSDSEGQFF.

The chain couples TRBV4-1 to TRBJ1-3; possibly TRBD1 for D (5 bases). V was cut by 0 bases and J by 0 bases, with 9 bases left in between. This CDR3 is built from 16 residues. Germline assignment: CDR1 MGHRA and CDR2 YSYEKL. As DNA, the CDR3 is TGCGCCAGCAGCCAAGAGGTGGGGCGCTCTGGAAACACCATATATTTT. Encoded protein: CASSQEVGRSGNTIYF.

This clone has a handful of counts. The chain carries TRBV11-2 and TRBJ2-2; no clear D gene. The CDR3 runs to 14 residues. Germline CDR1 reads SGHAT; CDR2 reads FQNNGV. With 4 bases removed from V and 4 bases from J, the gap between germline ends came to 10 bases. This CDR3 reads CASSSQTFTGELFF. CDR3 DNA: TGTGCCAGCAGCTCCCAGACTTTCACCGGGGAGCTGTTTTTT.